This entry describes one T cell receptor beta chain. The antigen is unknown. These donors, healthy bone marrow donors, were studied. The data are from a study of cytomegalovirus exposure and HLA in healthy donors. The wider study: An analysis done earlier identified 117 million unique TCR beta sequences from about 179 million T cells. General observations from the study: The study listed roughly 150 cytomegalovirus-associated TCR beta chains. In the analysis, some V segments, TRBV6-2 and TRBV6-3 included, were excluded as indistinguishable.

Germline V CDR1 and CDR2: SNHLY, FYNNEI. There are 15 residues in the CDR3. Unmatched junction bases numbered 0, after V lost 1 base and J lost 5 bases. The PCR ran on 60 Vbeta and 13 Jbeta primers. Here immunoSEQ multiplex PCR was the method, and the copy in TCRdb shows in-frame clones only, minus some. Of 130,000 or so clones in the sample, less than 75% were seen once. Sequencing used PBMCs. This chain joins TRBV2 and TRBJ1-5; 12 positions agree with TRBD1. The sequence derives from a woman aged 40 to 50 in good health and CMV-seropositive. CDR3: CASSEGDRGHQPQHF. CDR3 sequence (DNA): TGTGCCAGCAGTGAAGGGGACAGGGGGCATCAGCCCCAGCATTTT.